By its share, the clone carrying this TCR beta chain is medium-sized. Its antigen is unidentified. Time point denoted: sample taken at primary tumor resection. TCRdb re-derived calls from the 5' RACE reads in MiXCR, one entry per CDR3 protein. The sample shows 10,000 to 15,000 distinct CDR3 sequences, 6% to 8.5% of them seen only once. This sample stems from a study of spatial heterogeneity in lung cancer. Overall study context: Each time, sequencing found more beta-chain sequences than alpha-chain sequences. There was a strong correlation between the counts of TCR transcripts measured in tumor regions and a T cell transcriptional module score that was calculated from matched bulk RNA-seq.

Study observations and caveats: Numbers of ubiquitous and regional expanded TCRs tracked ubiquitous and regional nonsynonymous mutation counts, respectively. Within tumors, counts of expanded alpha and beta TCRs tracked tumor mutation counts.

V was clipped by 2 bases and J by 5 bases, with 16 bases between them. The CDR3 sequence is 15 residues long. This clonotype was obtained from a female donor with early-stage non-small cell lung cancer. The input for sequencing was lung tumor tissue, taken at surgery. The chain couples TRBV12-3 or TRBV12-4 to TRBJ2-7; D is perhaps TRBD1 or TRBD2 (6 bases each). CDR3 loop: CASSLLYRDFHEQYF. The CDR3 bases are TGTGCCAGCAGTTTACTATACAGGGACTTCCACGAGCAGTACTTC.